Sequencing of this T cell receptor beta chain was carried out in a study of T cell responses to AZD1222 COVID-19 vaccine. The CDR3 is 17 residues long. V lost 0 bases to trimming and J lost 1 base, with 14 bases between them. Looked up from germline, CDR1 is ENHRY and CDR2 is SYGVKD. The assay was immunoSEQ multiplex PCR, and TCRdb's table has in-frame clones only and misses some. The top ten hold around 12% of the sample, which has 130,000 to 150,000 clones, around 92% seen once. This chain links TRBV10-3 with TRBJ2-3; D may be TRBD1 or TRBD2 (5 bases each). The receptor was isolated from an adult who had recovered from COVID-19. The sequencing here drew on peripheral blood, taken after recovery from COVID-19. CDR3 region: CAISESSMGVGTDTQYF. CDR3 bases: TGTGCCATCAGTGAGTCGAGTATGGGGGTAGGCACAGATACGCAGTATTTT.